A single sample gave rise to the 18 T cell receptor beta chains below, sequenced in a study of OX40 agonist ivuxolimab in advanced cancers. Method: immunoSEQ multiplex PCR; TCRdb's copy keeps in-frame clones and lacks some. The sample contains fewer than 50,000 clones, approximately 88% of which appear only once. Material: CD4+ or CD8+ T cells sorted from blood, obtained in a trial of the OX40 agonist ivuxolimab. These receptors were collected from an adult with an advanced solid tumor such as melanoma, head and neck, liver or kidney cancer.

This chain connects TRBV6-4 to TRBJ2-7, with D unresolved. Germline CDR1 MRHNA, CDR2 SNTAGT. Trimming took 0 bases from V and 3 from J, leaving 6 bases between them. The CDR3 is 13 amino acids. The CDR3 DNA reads TGTGCCAGCAGTGACTCGCGTATCTACGAGCAGTACTTC. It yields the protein CASSDSRIYEQYF.

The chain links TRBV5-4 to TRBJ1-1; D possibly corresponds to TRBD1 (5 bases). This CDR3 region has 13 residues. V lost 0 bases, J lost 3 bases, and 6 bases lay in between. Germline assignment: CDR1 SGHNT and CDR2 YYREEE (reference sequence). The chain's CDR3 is CASSLGGDTEAFF. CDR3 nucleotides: TGTGCCAGCAGCTTGGGGGGGGACACTGAAGCTTTCTTT.

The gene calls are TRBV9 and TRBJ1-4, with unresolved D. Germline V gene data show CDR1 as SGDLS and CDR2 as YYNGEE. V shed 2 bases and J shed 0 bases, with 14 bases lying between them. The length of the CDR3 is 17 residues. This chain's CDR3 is CASSVDGRSATNEKLFF. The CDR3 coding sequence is TGTGCCAGCAGCGTCGACGGCCGATCTGCAACTAATGAAAAACTGTTTTTT.

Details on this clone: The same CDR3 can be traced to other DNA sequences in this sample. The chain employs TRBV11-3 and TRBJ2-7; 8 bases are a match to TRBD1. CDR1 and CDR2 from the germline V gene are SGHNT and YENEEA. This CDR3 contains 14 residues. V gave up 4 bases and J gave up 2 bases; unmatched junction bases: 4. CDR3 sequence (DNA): TGTGCCAGCAGCTCACGACAGGGGACCTACGAGCAGTACTTC. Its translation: CASSSRQGTYEQYF. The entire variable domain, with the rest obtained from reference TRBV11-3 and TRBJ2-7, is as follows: EAGVVQSPRYKIIEKKQPVAFWCNPISGHNTLYWYLQNLGQGPELLIRYENEEAVDDSQLPKDRFSAERLKGVDSTLKIQPAELGDSAVYLCASSSRQGTYEQYFGPGTRLTVT.

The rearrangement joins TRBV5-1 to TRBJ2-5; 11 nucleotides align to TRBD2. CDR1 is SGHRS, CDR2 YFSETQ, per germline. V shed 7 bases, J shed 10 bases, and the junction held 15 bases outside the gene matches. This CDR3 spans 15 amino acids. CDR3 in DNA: TGCGCCAGCTCCCCGGGACTAGCGGACCCCAGTGACCAGTACTTC. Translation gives CASSPGLADPSDQYF.

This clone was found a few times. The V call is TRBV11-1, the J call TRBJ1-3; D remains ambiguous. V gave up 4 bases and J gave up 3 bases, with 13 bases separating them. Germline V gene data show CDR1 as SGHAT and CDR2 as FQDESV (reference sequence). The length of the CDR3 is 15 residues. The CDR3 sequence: CASSSSGGIGNTIYF. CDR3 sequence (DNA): TGTGCCAGCAGCTCGTCGGGTGGGATTGGAAACACCATATATTTT. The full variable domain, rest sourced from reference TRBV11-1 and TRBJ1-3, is EAEVAQSPRYKITEKSQAVAFWCDPISGHATLYWYRQILGQGPELLVQFQDESVVDDSQLPKDRFSAERLKGVDSTLKIQPAELGDSAMYLCASSSSGGIGNTIYFGEGSWLTVV.

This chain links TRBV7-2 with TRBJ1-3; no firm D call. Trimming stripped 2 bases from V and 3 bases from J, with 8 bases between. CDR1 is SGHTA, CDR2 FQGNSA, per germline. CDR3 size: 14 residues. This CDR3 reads CASSLPVSGNTIYF. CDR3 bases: TGTGCCAGCAGCTTACCTGTTAGTGGAAACACCATATATTTT.

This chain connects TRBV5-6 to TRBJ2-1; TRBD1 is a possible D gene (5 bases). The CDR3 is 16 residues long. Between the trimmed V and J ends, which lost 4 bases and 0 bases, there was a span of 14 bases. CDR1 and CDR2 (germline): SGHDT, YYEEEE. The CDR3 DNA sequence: TGTGCCAGCAGCGGCAACACAGGTTACTCCTACAATGAGCAGTTCTTC. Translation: CASSGNTGYSYNEQFF.

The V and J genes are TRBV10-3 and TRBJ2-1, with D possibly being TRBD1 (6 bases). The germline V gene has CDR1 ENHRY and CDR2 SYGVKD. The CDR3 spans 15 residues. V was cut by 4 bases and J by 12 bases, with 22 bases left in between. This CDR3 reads CAISGDLDHRVGQFF. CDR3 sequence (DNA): TGTGCCATCAGTGGGGATTTGGATCACAGGGTTGGGCAGTTCTTC.

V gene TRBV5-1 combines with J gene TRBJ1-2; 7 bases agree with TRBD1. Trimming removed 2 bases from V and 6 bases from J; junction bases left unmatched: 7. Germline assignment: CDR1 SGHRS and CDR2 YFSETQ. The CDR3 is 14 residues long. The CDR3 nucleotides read TGCGCCAGCAGCTTCCACCAACAGGGGAATGGCTACACCTTC. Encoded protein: CASSFHQQGNGYTF.

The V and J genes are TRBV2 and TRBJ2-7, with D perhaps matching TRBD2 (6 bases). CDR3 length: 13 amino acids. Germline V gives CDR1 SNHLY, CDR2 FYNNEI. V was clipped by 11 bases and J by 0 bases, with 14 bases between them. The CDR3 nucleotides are TGTGCCGGCGGGACGTGGTCCTCCTACGAGCAGTACTTC. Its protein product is CAGGTWSSYEQYF.

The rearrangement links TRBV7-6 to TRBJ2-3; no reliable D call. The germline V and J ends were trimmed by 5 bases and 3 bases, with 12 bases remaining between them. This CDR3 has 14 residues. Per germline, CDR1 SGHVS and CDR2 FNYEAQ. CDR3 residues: CASSPQRATDTQYF. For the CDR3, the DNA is TGTGCCAGCAGCCCCCAACGAGCGACAGATACGCAGTATTTT.

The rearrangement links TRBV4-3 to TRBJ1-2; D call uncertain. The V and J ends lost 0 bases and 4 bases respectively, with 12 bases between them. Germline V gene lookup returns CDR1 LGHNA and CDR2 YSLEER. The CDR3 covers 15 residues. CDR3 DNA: TGCGCCAGCAGCCAAGATCCCCAGGCTCTCTATGGCTACACCTTC. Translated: CASSQDPQALYGYTF.

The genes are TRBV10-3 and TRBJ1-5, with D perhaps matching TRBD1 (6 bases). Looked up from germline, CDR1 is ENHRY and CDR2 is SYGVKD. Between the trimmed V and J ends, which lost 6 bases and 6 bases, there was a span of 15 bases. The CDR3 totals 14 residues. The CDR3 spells CAISPAGGPQPQHF. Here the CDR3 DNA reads TGTGCCATCAGCCCGGCGGGGGGGCCTCAGCCCCAGCATTTT.

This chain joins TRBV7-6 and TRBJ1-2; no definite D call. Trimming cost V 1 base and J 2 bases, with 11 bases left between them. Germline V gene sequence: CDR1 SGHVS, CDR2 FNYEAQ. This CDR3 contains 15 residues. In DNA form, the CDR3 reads TGTGCCAGCAGCTTAGAGGTTGGCTCAAACTATGGCTACACCTTC. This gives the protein CASSLEVGSNYGYTF.

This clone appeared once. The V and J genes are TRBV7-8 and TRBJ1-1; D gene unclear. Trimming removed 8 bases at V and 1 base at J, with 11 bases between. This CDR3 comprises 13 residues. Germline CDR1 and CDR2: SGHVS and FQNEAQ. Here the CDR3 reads CASRGRGNTEAFF. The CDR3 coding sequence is TGTGCCAGCCGCGGGCGCGGGAACACTGAAGCTTTCTTT.

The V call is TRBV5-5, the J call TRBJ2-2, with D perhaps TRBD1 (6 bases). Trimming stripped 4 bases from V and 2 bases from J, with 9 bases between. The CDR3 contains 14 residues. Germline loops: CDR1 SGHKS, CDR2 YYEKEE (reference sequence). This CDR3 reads CASSRDINTGELFF. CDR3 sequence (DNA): TGTGCCAGCAGCCGGGACATTAACACCGGGGAGCTGTTTTTT. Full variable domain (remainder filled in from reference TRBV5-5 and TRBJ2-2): DAGVTQSPTHLIKTRGQQVTLRCSPISGHKSVSWYQQVLGQGPQFIFQYYEKEERGRGNFPDRFSARQFPNYSSELNVNALLLGDSALYLCASSRDINTGELFFGEGSRLTVL.

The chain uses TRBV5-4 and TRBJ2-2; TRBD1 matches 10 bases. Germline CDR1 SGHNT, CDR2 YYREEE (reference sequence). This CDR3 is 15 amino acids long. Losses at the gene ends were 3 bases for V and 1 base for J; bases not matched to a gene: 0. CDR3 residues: CASSWDRGNTGELFF. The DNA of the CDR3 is TGTGCCAGCAGCTGGGACAGGGGGAACACCGGGGAGCTGTTTTTT.